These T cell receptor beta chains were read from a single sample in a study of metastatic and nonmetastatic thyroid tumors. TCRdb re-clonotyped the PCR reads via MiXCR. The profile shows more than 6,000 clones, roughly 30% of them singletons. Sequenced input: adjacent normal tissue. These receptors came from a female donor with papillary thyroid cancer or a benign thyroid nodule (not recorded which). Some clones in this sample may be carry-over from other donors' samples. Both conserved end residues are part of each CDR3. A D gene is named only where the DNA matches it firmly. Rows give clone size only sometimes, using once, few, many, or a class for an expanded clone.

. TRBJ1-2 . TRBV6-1 TGTGCCAGCAGCTCCGGGACAAGGCCGTTCCGGTATGGCTACACCTTC CASSSGTRPFRYGYTF
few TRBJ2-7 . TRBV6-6 TGTGCCAGCAGTTACTCTTCGGGGCGGGAGCAGTACTTC CASSYSSGREQYF
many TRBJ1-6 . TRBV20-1 TGCAGTGCTTCAAGTTCGGTGCCGGGTAATTCACCCCTCCACTTT CSASSSVPGNSPLHF
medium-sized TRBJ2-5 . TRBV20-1 TGCAGTGCTACCCCGGGGGAGACCCAGTACTTC CSATPGETQYF
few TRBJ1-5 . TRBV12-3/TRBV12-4 TGTGCCAGCAGTTCGACAGCGAAAAACCAGACACAACATTTT CASSSTAKNQTQHF
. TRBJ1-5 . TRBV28 TGTGCCAGCAGTTTAGGAGGACTGTCTGGTCAGCCCCAGCATTTT CASSLGGLSGQPQHF
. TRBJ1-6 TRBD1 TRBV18 TGTGCCAGCTCACCACCTCGGACAGGTGGATCACCCCTCCACTTT CASSPPRTGGSPLHF
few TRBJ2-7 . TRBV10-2 TGCGCCAGCAGTGCCGGGACCACCTCGATCTACGAGCAGTACTTC CASSAGTTSIYEQYF
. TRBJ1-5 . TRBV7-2 TGTGCCAGCAGATTGGACAGCGCTAGCAATCAGCCCCAGCATTTT CASRLDSASNQPQHF
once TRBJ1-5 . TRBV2 TGTGCCAGCAGTGTTTCGGGGATGAGCAATCAGCCCCAGCATTTT CASSVSGMSNQPQHF
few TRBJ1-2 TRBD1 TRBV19 TGTGCCAGTAGTGGATTGACAGGGGGATATGGCTACACCTTC CASSGLTGGYGYTF
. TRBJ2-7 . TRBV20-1 TGCAGTGCAGGGGCCGCCCCTTACGAGCAGTACTTC CSAGAAPYEQYF
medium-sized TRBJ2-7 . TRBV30 TGTGCCTGGGGTCCCCTCTACGAGCAGTACTTC CAWGPLYEQYF
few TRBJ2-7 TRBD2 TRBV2 TGTGCCAGCAGTGACGGATCTAGCGGCCGCGGGGGGGACGAGCAGTACTTC CASSDGSSGRGGDEQYF
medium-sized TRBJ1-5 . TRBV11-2 TGTGCCAGCAGCTTAGACGGGCAGGGAGGCAATCAGCCCCAGCATTTT CASSLDGQGGNQPQHF
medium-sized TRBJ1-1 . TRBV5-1 TGCGCCAGCAGCTTTACCGTAAACGCTGAAGCTTTCTTT CASSFTVNAEAFF
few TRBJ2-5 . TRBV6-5 TGTGCCAGCAGTTACTCAGGTGGAGCCCCTCGAGAGACCCAGTACTTC CASSYSGGAPRETQYF
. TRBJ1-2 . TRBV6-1 TGTGCCAGCAGTCCACGTGAGGTGCGGGGCTACACCTTC CASSPREVRGYTF
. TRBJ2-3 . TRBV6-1 TGTGCCAGCAGCGATACAGGGTCAACGCAGTATTTT CASSDTGSTQYF
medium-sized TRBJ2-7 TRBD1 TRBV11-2 TGTGCCAGCAGCTCGACAGGGTTTATGGAATACTTC CASSSTGFMEYF
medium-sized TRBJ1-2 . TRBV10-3 TGTGCCATCAGAGCTTACGACTATGGCTACACCTTC CAIRAYDYGYTF
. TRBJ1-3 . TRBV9 TGTGCCAGCAGCGTAGGAGATGTTGGTTACTCTGTAAACACCATATATTTT CASSVGDVGYSVNTIYF
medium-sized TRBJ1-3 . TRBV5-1 TGCGCCAGCAGCCTCGAGTCGCCCGGGTTTGGAAACACCATATATTTT CASSLESPGFGNTIYF
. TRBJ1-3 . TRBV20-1 TGCAGTGCTAGAGACCCCCGGGACGGCGGAAACACCATATATTTT CSARDPRDGGNTIYF
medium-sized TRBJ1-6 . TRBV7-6 TGTGCCAGCAGCCTTAACCCTAATTCACCCCTCCACTTT CASSLNPNSPLHF
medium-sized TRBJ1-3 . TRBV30 TGTGCCTGGAGGGGCCAGGGATCTGGAAACACCATATATTTT CAWRGQGSGNTIYF
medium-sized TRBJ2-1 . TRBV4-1 TGCGCCAGCAGCCGGGTGGGGTTAAGGAATGAGCAGTTCTTC CASSRVGLRNEQFF
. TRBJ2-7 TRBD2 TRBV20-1 TGCAGTGCTAACTCCCCCGGCGGGGGGGCTACGGGCTACGAGCAGTACTTC CSANSPGGGATGYEQYF
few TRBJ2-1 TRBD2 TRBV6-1 TGTGCCAGCAGTTACAGCGGGGATGAGCAGTTCTTC CASSYSGDEQFF
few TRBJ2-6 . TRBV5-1 TGCGCCAGCAGCTTGGAGGGGCAGGGATACTCTGGGGCCAACGTCCTGACTTTC CASSLEGQGYSGANVLTF
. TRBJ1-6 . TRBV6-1 TGTGCCAGCATCCCTCGGACCCGTTCACCCCTCCACTTT CASIPRTRSPLHF
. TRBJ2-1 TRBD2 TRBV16 TGTGCCAGCAGCCCATCGACGGGTCTAGCGGGGGGGCGGAATGAGCAGTTCTTC CASSPSTGLAGGRNEQFF
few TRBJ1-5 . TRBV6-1 TGTGCCAGCAGGGATCCGACGGGGAATCAGCCCCAGCATTTT CASRDPTGNQPQHF
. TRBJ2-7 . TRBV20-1 TGCAGTGCACAAGGAGGGCGCAAACCTCTCGAGCAGTACTTC CSAQGGRKPLEQYF
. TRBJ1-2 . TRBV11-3 TGTGCCAGCAGCTTTGGTGGGGGCTCCGGTGGCTACACCTTC CASSFGGGSGGYTF
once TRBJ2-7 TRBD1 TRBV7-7 TGTGCTAGCAGCTCCTGGGACAGGGGCGAGCAGTACTTC CASSSWDRGEQYF
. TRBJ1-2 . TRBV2 TGTGCCAACAGTGAAGATGGGACACGGGGCCGATCTAACTATGGCTACACCTTC CANSEDGTRGRSNYGYTF
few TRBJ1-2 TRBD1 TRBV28 TGTGCCAGCACCCGAAGGGGGCAGGTTCCAAACTATGGCTACACCTTC CASTRRGQVPNYGYTF
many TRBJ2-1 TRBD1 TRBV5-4 TGTGCCAGCAGTTTGGACAGGGGGCTTCACAATGAGCAGTTCTTC CASSLDRGLHNEQFF